This paragraph reports one T cell receptor (beta chain). Its specificity is unknown. The germline V gene has CDR1 MNHEY and CDR2 SMNVEV (reference sequence). V was pared by 3 bases and J by 0 bases, with 22 bases between. The CDR3 is made up of 19 amino acids. TCRdb's table, derived via immunoSEQ multiplex PCR, lists solely in-frame clones and lacks some. In the table there are almost 250,000 clones, roughly 70% of which are singletons. The data were obtained in a study of cytotoxic CD8 clonotypes in ibrutinib-treated CLL. Study as a whole: Outcomes included 24 partial and 2 complete responses; after median 68 months, 14 stayed remitted and approximately 12 progressed. Study-level points and caveats: Clonality increased with ibrutinib response but returned toward baseline at progression.

This chain joins TRBV27 and TRBJ2-3; D is uncertain. This material consisted of PBMCs, taken after 24 months of ibrutinib treatment. This receptor was taken from a human donor with chronic lymphocytic leukemia. Here the CDR3 DNA reads TGTGCCAGCAGTTTTCAGCCCCCCCGCGGCGGATCTAGCACAGATACGCAGTATTTT. Encoded protein: CASSFQPPRGGSSTDTQYF.